What follows describes a single TCR beta chain. Repertoires were generated with immunoSEQ multiplex PCR, while TCRdb's copy carries only in-frame clones and drops some. The data contain 250,000 to 350,000 clones, under 95% of them seen just once; the ten biggest clones take up about 2.4%. This entry belongs to a study of blood T cell repertoires in COVID-19. Clinical history reported by participants formed the basis on which cohorts were assigned. The study counted Cohort 3 donors as recovered given two negative PCRs, clearance, or symptom resolution. The CDR3 is 15 residues long. The V and J ends lost 4 bases and 6 bases respectively, with 16 bases between them. Looked up from germline, CDR1 is SGHRS and CDR2 is YFSETQ.

The clonotype was recovered from a man in his sixties who had recovered from COVID-19. This rearrangement joins TRBV5-1 to TRBJ1-4; D is undetermined. The sequencing sample was made of PBMCs or T cells enriched from blood (not recorded which). The CDR3 loop is CASSQRGRRDEKLFF. Here the CDR3 DNA reads TGCGCCAGCAGCCAGCGCGGTCGACGGGATGAAAAACTGTTTTTT. The entire variable domain, with the rest obtained from reference TRBV5-1 and TRBJ1-4, is as follows: KAGVTQTPRYLIKTRGQQVTLSCSPISGHRSVSWYQQTPGQGLQFLFEYFSETQRNKGNFPGRFSGRQFSNSRSEMNVSTLELGDSALYLCASSQRGRRDEKLFFGSGTQLSVL.